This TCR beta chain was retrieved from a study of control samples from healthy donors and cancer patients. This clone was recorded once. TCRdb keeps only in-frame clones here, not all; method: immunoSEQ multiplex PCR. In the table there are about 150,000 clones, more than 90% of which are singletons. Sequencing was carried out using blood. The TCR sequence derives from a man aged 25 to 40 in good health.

CDR3 in DNA: TGTGCCATCAGTGAGTCTAAGAAGGGGACCGGTGGCTACACCTTC. This translates into CAISESKKGTGGYTF. The chain couples TRBV10-3 to TRBJ1-2; perhaps TRBD1 as D (5 bases). The ends were cut back, 0 bases at V and 7 bases at J, with 15 bases in the middle. The CDR3 has 15 amino acids. Germline CDR1 and CDR2: ENHRY and SYGVKD.